What follows is one T cell receptor beta chain and its context. This CDR3 is built from 15 residues. Trimming cost V 5 bases and J 6 bases; bases outside gene matches: 7. CDR1 and CDR2 (germline): LNHNV, YYDKDF (reference sequence). The data derive from a study of blood T cell repertoires in COVID-19. The wider study: The analysed material was cDNA or gDNA that came from T cells, B-cell-depleted T cells, or PBMCs.

As processed by the authors: From reference gene primer amplification, estimates of nucleated cell counts were derived. Sequencing was performed with immunoSEQ multiplex PCR; in TCRdb, only in-frame clones are kept and a portion is missing. That table is the source of V, J and clone size, and D and trimming were worked out from the DNA. Among 110,000 to 150,000 clones listed, roughly four fifths were seen once. Specimen: peripheral blood. This TCR derives from a woman older than 75 in a cohort sampled during active or convalescent COVID-19. The chain uses TRBV15 and TRBJ2-2, with TRBD1 matching 9 bases. CDR3 amino acids: CATSGRDRAPGELFF. Here the CDR3 DNA reads TGTGCCACCAGCGGCCGGGACAGGGCCCCCGGGGAGCTGTTTTTT. Drawing the rest from reference TRBV15 and TRBJ2-2, the complete variable domain is DAMVIQNPRYQVTQFGKPVTLSCSQTLNHNVMYWYQQKSSQAPKLLFHYYDKDFNNEADTPDNFQSRRPNTSFCFLDIRSPGLGDTAMYLCATSGRDRAPGELFFGEGSRLTVL.